One and the same sample provided the 14 T cell receptor beta chains below, sequenced in a study of blood T cell repertoires in COVID-19. Some clones are missing from TCRdb's copy, which holds only in-frame ones; the method was immunoSEQ multiplex PCR. The sample holds more than 250,000 clones, around 89% seen once. The sample taken for sequencing was PBMCs or T cells enriched from blood (not recorded which). These receptors were taken from a woman aged 18-29 years with acute COVID-19.

The genes are TRBV19 and TRBJ2-1; TRBD2 agrees at 10 bases. Per germline, CDR1 LNHDA and CDR2 SQIVND (reference sequence). This CDR3 spans 17 amino acids. With 7 bases clipped from V and 4 bases from J, the junction kept 13 bases outside the gene matches. In DNA form, the CDR3 reads TGTGCCAGTACCAATGGTCCTAGCGGGAGTGTGTACAATGAGCAGTTCTTC. This gives the protein CASTNGPSGSVYNEQFF.

The chain couples TRBV19 to TRBJ1-3, with 8 bases that match TRBD1. V was pared by 8 bases and J by 0 bases, with 3 bases of the junction left unmatched. The CDR3 runs to 14 residues. Germline loops: CDR1 LNHDA, CDR2 SQIVND (reference sequence). The CDR3 is CASRQGSSGNTIYF. CDR3 nucleotide sequence: TGTGCCAGTCGACAGGGGAGCTCTGGAAACACCATATATTTT.

The gene calls are TRBV6-5 and TRBJ1-5; D remains unclear. Trimming shortened V by 2 bases and J by 4 bases, and 12 bases separated the two germline ends. The length of the CDR3 is 15 residues. Germline V gene sequence: CDR1 MNHEY, CDR2 SVGAGI. DNA for the CDR3: TGTGCCAGCAGTTACATCGGGAGTGGAAATCAGCCCCAGCATTTT. Its translation is CASSYIGSGNQPQHF.

V is TRBV5-1 and J is TRBJ1-2, with D maybe TRBD1 (5 bases). From germline, CDR1 is SGHRS and CDR2 YFSETQ. This CDR3 has 15 residues. Trimming took 1 base from V and 4 from J, leaving 14 bases between them. The CDR3 sequence is CASSLSSGPSYGYTF. In DNA form, the CDR3 reads TGCGCCAGCAGCTTGTCTTCAGGGCCTAGCTATGGCTACACCTTC.

The genes are TRBV7-3 and TRBJ1-2; tentatively, D is TRBD1 (6 bases). This CDR3 contains 19 residues. The V end was cut by 1 base, the J end by 2 bases, with 23 bases between. Germline V CDR1 and CDR2: SGHTA, FQGTGA. CDR3 sequence: CASSLREGVRGPVNYGYTF. The DNA of the CDR3 is TGTGCCAGCAGCTTAAGGGAGGGGGTCAGGGGTCCCGTCAACTATGGCTACACCTTC.

The chain recombines TRBV29-1 with TRBJ2-7; 7 positions match TRBD1. This CDR3 has 13 residues. Germline CDR1 SQVTM, CDR2 ANQGSEA. The trim removed 5 bases at V and 3 bases at J, leaving 7 bases unmatched. The CDR3 bases are TGCAGCGTTATTAGGGGACAGAACTACGAGCAGTACTTC. Amino acid sequence: CSVIRGQNYEQYF.

This sequence joins TRBV5-1 and TRBJ1-2; 10 bases fit TRBD1. The CDR3 totals 15 residues. Germline CDR1 reads SGHRS; CDR2 reads YFSETQ. Germline trimming cut 5 bases from V and 6 bases from J; bases unmatched to any gene: 10. CDR3 amino acids: CASSSMTGGGDGYTF. CDR3 bases: TGCGCCAGCAGTTCGATGACAGGGGGCGGTGATGGCTACACCTTC. Full variable domain (outside the CDR3, taken from reference TRBV5-1 and TRBJ1-2): KAGVTQTPRYLIKTRGQQVTLSCSPISGHRSVSWYQQTPGQGLQFLFEYFSETQRNKGNFPGRFSGRQFSNSRSEMNVSTLELGDSALYLCASSSMTGGGDGYTFGSGTRLTVV.

This sequence joins TRBV6-5 and TRBJ2-7, with D possibly TRBD1 on 6 matching bases. CDR1 MNHEY and CDR2 SVGAGI come from the germline V gene. Trimming left V 6 bases short and J 5 bases short, with 14 bases between. The length of the CDR3 is 13 residues. DNA for the CDR3: TGTGCCAGCAGCAGCAACTACAGGGACGAGCAGTACTTC. Translation: CASSSNYRDEQYF.

The genes are TRBV7-9 and TRBJ1-5; no reliable D call. Per the germline V gene, CDR1 is SEHNR and CDR2 is FQNEAQ (reference sequence). This CDR3 has 13 amino acids. The V end was cut by 6 bases, the J end by 7 bases, with 13 bases between. CDR3 in DNA: TGTGCCAGCAGTCGAGGCGATCTGCAGCCCCAGCATTTT. This sequence encodes CASSRGDLQPQHF.

The rearrangement links TRBV6-5 to TRBJ2-3, with 7 positions matching TRBD1. CDR3 length equals 14 residues. V lost 8 bases to trimming and J lost 6 bases; unmatched junction nucleotides: 11. CDR1 and CDR2 from the germline V gene are MNHEY and SVGAGI. CDR3 region: CASDIGGPTDTQYF. The CDR3 nucleotides are TGTGCCAGCGACATAGGGGGCCCGACGGATACGCAGTATTTT.

This sequence joins TRBV13 and TRBJ2-7; D not resolved. Trimming shortened V by 2 bases and J by 0 bases, and 5 bases separated the two germline ends. The length of the CDR3 is 13 residues. The germline V gene encodes CDR1 PRHDT and CDR2 FYEKMQ (reference sequence). CDR3 loop: CASSLSSSYEQYF. CDR3 nucleotides: TGTGCCAGCAGCTTAAGTAGCTCCTACGAGCAGTACTTC.

The chain couples TRBV28 to TRBJ1-4; TRBD1 matches at 10 bases. There are 15 residues in the CDR3. V shed 5 bases and J 7 bases; nucleotides not matched to a gene: 7. Germline V gene lookup returns CDR1 MDHEN and CDR2 SYDVKM. CDR3 residues: CASSPGTGAGEKLFF. The CDR3 nucleotides are TGTGCCAGCAGTCCGGGGACAGGGGCGGGTGAAAAACTGTTTTTT.

This chain links TRBV5-5 with TRBJ2-7; 7 nucleotides agree with TRBD1. V lost 3 bases to trimming and J lost 11 bases; unmatched junction nucleotides: 8. Germline V gene data show CDR1 as SGHKS and CDR2 as YYEKEE (reference sequence). The CDR3 has 12 residues. This chain's CDR3 is CASSSEVGGEYF. The CDR3 DNA is TGTGCCAGCAGCTCGGAGGTAGGGGGCGAGTACTTC. Full variable domain (remainder filled in from reference TRBV5-5 and TRBJ2-7): DAGVTQSPTHLIKTRGQQVTLRCSPISGHKSVSWYQQVLGQGPQFIFQYYEKEERGRGNFPDRFSARQFPNYSSELNVNALLLGDSALYLCASSSEVGGEYFGPGTRLTVT.

The V call is TRBV4-1, the J call TRBJ2-3, with TRBD2 matching 9 bases. CDR3 length: 16 amino acids. With V trimmed by 3 bases and J by 8 bases, 12 bases remained unmatched. Germline-derived CDR1 and CDR2 are MGHRA and YSYEKL. The CDR3 sequence: CASSQDNYKREATQYF. CDR3 DNA sequence: TGCGCCAGCAGCCAGGACAACTACAAGCGGGAGGCTACGCAGTATTTT.